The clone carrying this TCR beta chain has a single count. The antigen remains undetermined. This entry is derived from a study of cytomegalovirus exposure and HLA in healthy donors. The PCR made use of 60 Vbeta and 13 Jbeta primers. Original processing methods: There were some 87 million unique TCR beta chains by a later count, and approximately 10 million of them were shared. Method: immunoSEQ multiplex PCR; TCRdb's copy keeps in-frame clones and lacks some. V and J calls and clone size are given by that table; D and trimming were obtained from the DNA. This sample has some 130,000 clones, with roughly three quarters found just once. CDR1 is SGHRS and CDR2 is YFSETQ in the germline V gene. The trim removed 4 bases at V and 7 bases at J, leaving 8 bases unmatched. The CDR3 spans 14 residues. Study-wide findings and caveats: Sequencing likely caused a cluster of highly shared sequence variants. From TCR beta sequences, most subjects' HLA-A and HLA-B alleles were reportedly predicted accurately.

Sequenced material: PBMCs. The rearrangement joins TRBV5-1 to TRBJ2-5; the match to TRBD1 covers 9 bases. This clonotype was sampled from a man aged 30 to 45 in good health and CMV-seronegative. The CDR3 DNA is TGCGCCAGCAGCCCCCGGACAGGGGAGGTGACCCAGTACTTC. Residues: CASSPRTGEVTQYF.